This T cell receptor (beta chain) was captured by sequencing in a study of cytomegalovirus exposure and HLA in healthy donors. 13 Jbeta primers and 60 Vbeta primers were used for the PCR. Data came from immunoSEQ multiplex PCR; TCRdb stores just in-frame clones and leaves some out. The sample consists of around 180,000 clones, about 80% of them appearing once. The sample holds a few counts of this clone. Its cognate antigen is unknown. Trimming cost V 1 base and J 6 bases, with 6 bases left between them. The germline V gene has CDR1 SGHVS and CDR2 FNYEAQ. The CDR3 runs to 13 residues. Regarding the study as a whole: The authors later linked a missense DCLRE1C variant to TCR beta V- and J-gene trimming.

J is TRBJ2-2 and V is TRBV7-6; D unclear. Sequencing input: PBMCs. This clonotype was obtained from a woman aged 40 to 50 in good health and CMV-seronegative. CDR3 sequence (DNA): TGTGCCAGCAGCTTAGTGGCAGCCGGGGAGCTGTTTTTT. Translating gives CASSLVAAGELFF.